This T cell receptor (beta chain) is drawn from a study of blood T cell repertoires in COVID-19. The overall study: Italy, Spain and the United States were the sources of the convalescent and acute COVID-19 samples. Sample material is recorded as cDNA or gDNA derived from T cells, B-cell-depleted T cells, or PBMCs.

Source study methods: Amplification with reference gene primers provided the estimates of nucleated cell counts. Some clones are missing from TCRdb's copy, which holds only in-frame ones; the method was immunoSEQ multiplex PCR. V and J calls and clone size are as listed in that table; D and trimming were resolved from the DNA. Of 150,000 to 200,000 clones in the sample, nearly 90% were seen once. V was cut by 0 bases and J by 10 bases, with 8 bases left in between. CDR1 is SGDLS and CDR2 is YYNGEE in the germline V gene. The CDR3 extends over 13 amino acids. Specimen: peripheral blood. The sequence was collected from a man aged 55 to 69 with active or convalescent COVID-19. This rearrangement joins TRBV9 to TRBJ1-6; no reliable D call. The CDR3 DNA is TGTGCCAGCAGCGTAGGCTCGGGGTCACCCCTCCACTTT. Its protein is CASSVGSGSPLHF. Together with reference TRBV9 and TRBJ1-6, the CDR3 gives the full variable domain: DSGVTQTPKHLITATGQRVTLRCSPRSGDLSVYWYQQSLDQGLQFLIQYYNGEERAKGNILERFSAQQFPDLHSELNLSSLELGDSALYFCASSVGSGSPLHFGNGTRLTVT.